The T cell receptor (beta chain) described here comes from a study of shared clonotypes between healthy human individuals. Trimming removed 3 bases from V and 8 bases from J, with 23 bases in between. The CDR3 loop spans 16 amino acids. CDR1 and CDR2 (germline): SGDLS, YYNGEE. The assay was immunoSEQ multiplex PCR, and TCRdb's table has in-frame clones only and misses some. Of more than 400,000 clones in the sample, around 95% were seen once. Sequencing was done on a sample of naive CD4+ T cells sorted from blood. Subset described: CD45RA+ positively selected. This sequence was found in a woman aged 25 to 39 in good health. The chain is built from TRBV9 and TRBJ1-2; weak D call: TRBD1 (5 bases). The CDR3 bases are TGTGCCAGCAGCGGGCCCCAGGGAATCCTCTCCTTCGGCTACACCTTC. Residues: CASSGPQGILSFGYTF.